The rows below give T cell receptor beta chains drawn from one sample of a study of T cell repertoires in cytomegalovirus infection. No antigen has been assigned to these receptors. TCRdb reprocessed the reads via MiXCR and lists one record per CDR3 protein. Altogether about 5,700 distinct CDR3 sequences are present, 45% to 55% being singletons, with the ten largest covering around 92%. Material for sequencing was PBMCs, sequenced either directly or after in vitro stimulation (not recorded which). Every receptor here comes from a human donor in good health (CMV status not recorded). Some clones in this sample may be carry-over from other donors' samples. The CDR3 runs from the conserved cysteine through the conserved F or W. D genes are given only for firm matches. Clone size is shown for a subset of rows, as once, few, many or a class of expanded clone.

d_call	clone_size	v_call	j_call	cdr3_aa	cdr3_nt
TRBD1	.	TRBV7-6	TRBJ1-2	CASSLGAGQSNYGYTF	TGTGCCAGCAGCTTAGGGGCGGGACAGTCTAACTATGGCTACACCTTC
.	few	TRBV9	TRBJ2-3	CASSVEGKGHLTDTQYF	TGTGCCAGCAGCGTAGAAGGTAAGGGACACCTCACAGATACGCAGTATTTT
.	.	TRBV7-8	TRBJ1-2	CASSLAYGGGGYTF	TGTGCCAGCAGCTTAGCGTACGGGGGGGGTGGCTACACCTTC
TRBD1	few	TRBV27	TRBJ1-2	CASRIQGANYGYTF	TGTGCCAGCAGGATACAGGGGGCTAACTATGGCTACACCTTC
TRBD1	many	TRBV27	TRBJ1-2	CASSLQGGNYGYTF	TGTGCCAGCAGTTTGCAGGGGGGAAACTATGGCTACACCTTC
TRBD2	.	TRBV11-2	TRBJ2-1	CASSFLADHYNEQFF	TGTGCCAGCAGCTTTCTAGCGGATCATTACAATGAGCAGTTCTTC
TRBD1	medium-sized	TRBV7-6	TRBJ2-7	CASSLGPQGISYEQYF	TGTGCCAGCAGCTTAGGACCACAGGGGATCTCCTACGAGCAGTACTTC
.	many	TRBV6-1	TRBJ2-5	CASRNRGGQETQYF	TGTGCCAGCAGAAACAGGGGGGGCCAAGAGACCCAGTACTTC
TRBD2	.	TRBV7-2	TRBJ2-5	CASLRGASGRPEGETQYF	TGTGCCAGCTTAAGAGGAGCTAGCGGGAGACCCGAAGGGGAGACCCAGTACTTC
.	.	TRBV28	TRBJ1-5	CASSNKWSVVGKNQPQHF	TGTGCCAGCAGCAATAAGTGGTCTGTAGTTGGTAAGAATCAGCCCCAGCATTTT
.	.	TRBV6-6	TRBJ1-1	CASSPGTGWGTEAFF	TGTGCCAGCAGTCCCGGGACGGGGTGGGGCACTGAAGCTTTCTTT
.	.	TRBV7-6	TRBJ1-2	CASSLGGSYGYTF	TGTGCCAGCAGCTTAGGTGGCAGCTATGGCTACACCTTC
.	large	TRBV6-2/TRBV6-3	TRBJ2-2	CASSYPGELFF	TGTGCCAGCAGTTACCCCGGGGAGCTGTTTTTT
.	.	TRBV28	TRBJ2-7	CDSFPTQLDYEQYF	TGTGACAGCTTTCCCACCCAACTAGACTACGAGCAGTACTTC
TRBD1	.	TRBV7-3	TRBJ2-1	CASSLRQGEFNEQFF	TGTGCCAGCAGCTTACGGCAGGGGGAGTTCAATGAGCAGTTCTTC
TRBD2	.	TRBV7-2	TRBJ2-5	CAIILRGPSGRPEGETKYF	TGTGCCATTATCTTAAGAGGACCTAGCGGGAGACCCGAAGGGGAGACCAAGTACTTC
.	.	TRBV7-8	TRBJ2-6	CASSLDGGINVLTF	TGTGCCAGCAGCTTAGACGGGGGCATCAACGTCCTGACTTTC
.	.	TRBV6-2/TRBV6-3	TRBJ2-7	CSSSYPPPEKYF	TGTTCAAGCAGTTACCCCCCCCCCGAGAAGTACTTC
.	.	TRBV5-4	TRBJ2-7	CASSAGESYEQYF	TGTGCCAGTAGCGCCGGGGAGTCCTACGAGCAGTACTTC
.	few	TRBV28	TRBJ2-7	CALTPTQLDYEQYF	TGTGCCCTAACTCCCACCCAACTAGACTACGAGCAGTACTTC
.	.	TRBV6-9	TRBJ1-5	CARSKVPPNHPPHF	TGTGCCCGCAGCAAGGTACCGCCGAATCATCCCCCTCATTTT
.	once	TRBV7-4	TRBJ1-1	CASSQSWTEAFF	TGTGCCAGCAGCCAGAGTTGGACTGAAGCTTTCTTT
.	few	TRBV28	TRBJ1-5	CASRPKLYSNQPHNF	TGTGCCAGCAGGCCGAAACTCTATAGCAATCAGCCCCATAATTTT
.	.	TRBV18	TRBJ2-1	CASSHPGGLSSYNEQFF	TGTGCCAGCTCACACCCAGGGGGGCTGAGCTCCTACAATGAGCAGTTCTTC
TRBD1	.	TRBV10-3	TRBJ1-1	CAISGFGQVDTEDFF	TGTGCCATCAGCGGGTTTGGACAGGTAGACACGGAAGATTTCTTT
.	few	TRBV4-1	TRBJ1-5	CASSQDRSYNQPQHF	TGCGCCAGCAGCCAAGATCGATCCTACAATCAGCCCCAGCATTTT
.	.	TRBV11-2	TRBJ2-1	CASSLGQENYNEQFF	TGTGCCAGCAGCTTAGGACAGGAGAACTACAATGAGCAGTTCTTC
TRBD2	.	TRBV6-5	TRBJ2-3	CSSIYSALAVYADTQYW	TGTTCCAGCATTTACTCAGCGCTAGCGGTATATGCAGATACGCAGTATTGG
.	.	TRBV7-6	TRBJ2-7	CASSLPTSPSDSGRDASSYEQYF	TGTGCCAGCAGCTTACCAACTAGCCCTTCAGATAGCGGCCGGGACGCGAGCTCCTACGAGCAGTACTTC
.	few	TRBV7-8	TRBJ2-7	CAISLDTPGYYQYF	TGTGCCATCAGCTTGGACACCCCTGGCTACTATCAGTACTTC
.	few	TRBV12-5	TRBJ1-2	CASGQGYGYTF	TGTGCTAGTGGCCAGGGCTATGGCTACACCTTC
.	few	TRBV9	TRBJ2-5	CASSVESRNLETQYF	TGTGCCAGCAGCGTAGAGTCCCGGAATTTGGAGACCCAGTACTTC
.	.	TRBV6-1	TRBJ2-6	CASSEFRVSSGANVLTF	TGTGCCAGCAGTGAGTTTAGGGTTTCCTCTGGGGCCAACGTCCTGACTTTC
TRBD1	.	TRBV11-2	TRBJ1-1	CASTGQTFFMNTEAFF	TGTGCCAGCACGGGACAGACCTTTTTCATGAACACTGAAGCTTTCTTT
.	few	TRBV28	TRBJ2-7	CASTHTQLDYLQYF	TGTGCCAGCACTCACACCCAACTAGACTACTTGCAGTACTTC
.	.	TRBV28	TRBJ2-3	CASSFPDTHDF	TGTGCCAGCAGTTTCCCAGATACGCATGATTTT
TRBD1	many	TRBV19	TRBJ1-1	CASSPGGTNTEAFF	TGTGCCAGTAGTCCAGGGGGCACGAACACTGAAGCTTTCTTT
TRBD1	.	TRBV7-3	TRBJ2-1	CASSRQGTHNNEQFF	TGTGCCAGCAGCCGACAGGGGACCCACAACAATGAGCAGTTCTTC
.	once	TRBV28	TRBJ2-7	CTSTPTHPDYEQYF	TGTACCAGCACTCCCACCCACCCAGACTACGAGCAGTACTTC
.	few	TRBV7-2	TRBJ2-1	CASSPGLLNNEQFF	TGTGCCAGCAGCCCGGGTCTACTCAATAATGAGCAGTTCTTC
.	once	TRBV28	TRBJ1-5	CASSYAGYNQPQHF	TGTGCCAGCAGTTATGCCGGGTACAATCAGCCCCAGCATTTT
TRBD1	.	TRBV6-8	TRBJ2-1	CARRPTGGYNEQFF	TGTGCCCGCCGTCCCACAGGGGGGTACAATGAGCAGTTCTTC
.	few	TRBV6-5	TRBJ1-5	CSSSMVQKNQPKLF	TGTTCCAGCAGCATGGTACAGAAGAATCAGCCCAAGCTTTTT
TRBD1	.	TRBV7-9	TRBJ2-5	CASSLSSTGYETQYF	TGTGCCAGCAGCTTGTCCTCGACAGGGTACGAGACCCAGTACTTC
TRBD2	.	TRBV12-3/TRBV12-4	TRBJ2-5	CASSFQTSGVQETQYF	TGTGCCAGCAGTTTCCAGACTAGCGGGGTACAAGAGACCCAGTACTTC
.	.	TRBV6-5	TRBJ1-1	CASSYPPPEASF	TGTGCCAGCAGTTACCCACCCCCTGAAGCTTCTTTT
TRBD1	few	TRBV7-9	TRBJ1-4	CASSLADRGDEKLFF	TGTGCCAGCAGCTTGGCGGACAGGGGAGATGAAAAACTGTTTTTT
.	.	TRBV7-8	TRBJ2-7	CASSWDHPGDEHSF	TGTGCCAGCAGCTGGGACCACCCTGGCGACGAGCATTCCTTC
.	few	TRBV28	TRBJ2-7	CASTPTPLDYEPYF	TGTGCCAGCACTCCCACCCCACTAGACTACGAGCCGTACTTT
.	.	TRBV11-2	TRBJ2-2	CASSLPLGGITGELFF	TGTGCCAGCAGCTTACCCTTGGGCGGGATCACCGGGGAGCTGTTTTTT
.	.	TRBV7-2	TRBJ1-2	CASSPRSTGYTF	TGTGCCAGCAGCCCGCGTTCGACTGGCTACACCTTC